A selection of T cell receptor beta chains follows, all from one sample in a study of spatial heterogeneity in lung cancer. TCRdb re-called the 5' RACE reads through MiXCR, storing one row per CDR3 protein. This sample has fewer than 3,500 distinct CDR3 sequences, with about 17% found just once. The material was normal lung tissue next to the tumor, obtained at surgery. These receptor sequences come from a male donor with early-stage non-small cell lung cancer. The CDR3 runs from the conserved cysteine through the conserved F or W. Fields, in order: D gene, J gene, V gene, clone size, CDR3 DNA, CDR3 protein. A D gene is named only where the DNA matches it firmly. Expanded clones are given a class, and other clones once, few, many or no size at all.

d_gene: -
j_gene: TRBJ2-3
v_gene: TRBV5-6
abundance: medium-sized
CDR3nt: TGTGCCAGCAGCGGATTGGTGGGGCCAAGCACAGATACGCAGTATTTT
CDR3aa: CASSGLVGPSTDTQYF

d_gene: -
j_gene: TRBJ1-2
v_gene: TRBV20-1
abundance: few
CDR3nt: TGCAGTGCTAGAGTGAGGGAGGACTATGGCTACACCTTC
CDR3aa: CSARVREDYGYTF

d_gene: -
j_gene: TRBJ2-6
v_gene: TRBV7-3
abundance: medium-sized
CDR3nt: TGTGCCAGTTCTTCTGACTCTGGGGCCAACGTCCTGACTTTC
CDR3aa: CASSSDSGANVLTF

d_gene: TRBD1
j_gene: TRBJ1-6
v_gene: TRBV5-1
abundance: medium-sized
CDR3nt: TGCGCCAGCAGCTTGGGCGGACAGGCCGAGGGGTCACCCCTCCACTTT
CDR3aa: CASSLGGQAEGSPLHF

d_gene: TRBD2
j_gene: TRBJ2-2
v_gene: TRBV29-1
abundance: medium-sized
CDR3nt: TGCAGCGTTGGCCCCGGGACTAGGAACACCGGGGAGCTGTTTTTT
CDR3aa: CSVGPGTRNTGELFF

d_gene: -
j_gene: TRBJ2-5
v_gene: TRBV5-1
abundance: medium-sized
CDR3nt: TGCGCCAGCAGCCCGGTCCCAGGGCAAGAGACCCAGTACTTC
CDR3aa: CASSPVPGQETQYF

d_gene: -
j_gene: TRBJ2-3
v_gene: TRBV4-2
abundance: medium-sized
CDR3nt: TGTGCCAGCAGCCAAGTCAACCCCGGCCGGGCAGATACGCAGTATTTT
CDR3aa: CASSQVNPGRADTQYF

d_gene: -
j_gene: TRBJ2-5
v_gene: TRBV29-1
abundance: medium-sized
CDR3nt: TGCAGCGCTGGGGTTCGGGCCAAAGAGACCCAGTACTTC
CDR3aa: CSAGVRAKETQYF

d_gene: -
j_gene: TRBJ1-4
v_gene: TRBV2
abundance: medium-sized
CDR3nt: TGTGCCAGCAGTGGGGGGCGTACTAATGAAAAACTGTTTTTT
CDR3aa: CASSGGRTNEKLFF

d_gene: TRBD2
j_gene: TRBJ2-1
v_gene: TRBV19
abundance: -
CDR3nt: TGTGCCAGTAGTATGCAAAGGCCCTTGAGCGGGAGGGCAGTAAATGAGCAGTTCTTC
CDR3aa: CASSMQRPLSGRAVNEQFF

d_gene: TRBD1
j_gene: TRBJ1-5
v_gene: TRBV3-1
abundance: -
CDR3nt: TGTGCCAGCAGCCGGACAGGAGGGAATCAGCCCCAGCATTTT
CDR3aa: CASSRTGGNQPQHF

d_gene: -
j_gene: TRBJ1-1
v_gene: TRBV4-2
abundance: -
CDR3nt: TGTGCCAGCACGTCTGACAGACTTGAAGCTTTCTTT
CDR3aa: CASTSDRLEAFF

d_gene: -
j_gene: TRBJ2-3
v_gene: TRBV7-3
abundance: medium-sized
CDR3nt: TGTGCCAGCAGCTCGGGAGTCATTGGAGATACGCAGTATTTT
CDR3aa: CASSSGVIGDTQYF

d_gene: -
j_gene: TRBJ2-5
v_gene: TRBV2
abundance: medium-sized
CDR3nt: TGTGCCAGCACTAGAAGATGGGGTCAAGAGACCCAGTACTTC
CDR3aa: CASTRRWGQETQYF

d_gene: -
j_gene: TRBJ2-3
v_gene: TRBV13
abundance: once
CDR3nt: TGTGCCAGCAGCCGCAGCACAGATACGCAGTATTTT
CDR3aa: CASSRSTDTQYF

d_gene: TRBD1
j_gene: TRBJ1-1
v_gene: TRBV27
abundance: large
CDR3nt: TGTGCCAGCAGTTTACTCCAGGACAGGCGGGGGGGCACTGAAGCTTTCTTT
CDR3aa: CASSLLQDRRGGTEAFF

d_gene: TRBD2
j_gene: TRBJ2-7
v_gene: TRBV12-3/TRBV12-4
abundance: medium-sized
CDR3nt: TGTGCCAGCAGTGCGGGACTAGCTCCCGAGCAGTACTTC
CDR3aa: CASSAGLAPEQYF

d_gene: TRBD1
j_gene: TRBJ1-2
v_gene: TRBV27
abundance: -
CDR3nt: TGTGCCAGCAGTATAACAGGGGCCAACTATGGCTACACCTTC
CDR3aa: CASSITGANYGYTF

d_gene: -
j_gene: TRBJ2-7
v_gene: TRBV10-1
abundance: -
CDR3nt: TGCGCCAGCAGCCCCAGGTACCTAGGGGAGCAGTACTTC
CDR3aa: CASSPRYLGEQYF

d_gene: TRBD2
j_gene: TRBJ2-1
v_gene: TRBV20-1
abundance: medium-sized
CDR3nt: TGCAGTGCTAGAGACCTTCAATCTGGCGGGAGGTTCGGTGAGCAGTTCTTC
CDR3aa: CSARDLQSGGRFGEQFF

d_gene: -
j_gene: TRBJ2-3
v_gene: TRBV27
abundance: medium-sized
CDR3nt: TGTGCCAGCAGTCCCCTCGATCCGGCAGATACGCAGTATTTT
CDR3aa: CASSPLDPADTQYF

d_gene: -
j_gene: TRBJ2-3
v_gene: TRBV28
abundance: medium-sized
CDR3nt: TGTGCCAGCAGCTATGGGGGAGACCTCACAGATACGCAGTATTTT
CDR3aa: CASSYGGDLTDTQYF

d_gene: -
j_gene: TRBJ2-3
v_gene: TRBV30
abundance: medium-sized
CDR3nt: TGTGCCTGGAGGAGGGTCACAGATACGCAGTATTTT
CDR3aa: CAWRRVTDTQYF

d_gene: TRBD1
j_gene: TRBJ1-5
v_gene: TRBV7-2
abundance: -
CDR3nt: TGTGCCAGCAGCCCGACAGGGGGCAATCAGCCCCAGCATTTT
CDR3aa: CASSPTGGNQPQHF

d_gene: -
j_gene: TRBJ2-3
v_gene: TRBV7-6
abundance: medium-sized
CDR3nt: TGTGCCAGCAGCTTAGAGGTGCTAGCAGGTACGCAGTATTTT
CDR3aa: CASSLEVLAGTQYF

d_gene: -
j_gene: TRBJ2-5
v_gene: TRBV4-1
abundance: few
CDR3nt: TGCGCCAGCAGCCAAGATCTGGAGACCCAGTACTTC
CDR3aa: CASSQDLETQYF

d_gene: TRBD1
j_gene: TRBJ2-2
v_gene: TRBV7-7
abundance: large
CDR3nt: TGTGCCAGCAGCTTAGCAGCCGGGACAGGAGCCACCGGGGAGCTGTTTTTT
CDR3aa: CASSLAAGTGATGELFF

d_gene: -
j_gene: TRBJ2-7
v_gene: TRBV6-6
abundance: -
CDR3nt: TGTGCCAGCAGTTTCACATTTGAGTGGGGTTCCGAGCAGTACTTC
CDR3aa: CASSFTFEWGSEQYF

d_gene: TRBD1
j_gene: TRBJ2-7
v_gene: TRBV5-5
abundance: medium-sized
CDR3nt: TGTGCCAGCAGCCTCACGACAGGGGGCTGGTACGAGCAGTACTTC
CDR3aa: CASSLTTGGWYEQYF

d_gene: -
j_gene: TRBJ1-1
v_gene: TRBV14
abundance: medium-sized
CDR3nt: TGTGCCAGCAGCCCTTTTGGGGCAGTCGCTATGAACACTGAAGCTTTCTTT
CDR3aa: CASSPFGAVAMNTEAFF

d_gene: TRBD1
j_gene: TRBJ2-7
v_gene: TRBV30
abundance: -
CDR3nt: TGTGCCTGGAACAAACAGGGGGCTGGCTCCTACGAGCAGTACTTC
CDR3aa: CAWNKQGAGSYEQYF

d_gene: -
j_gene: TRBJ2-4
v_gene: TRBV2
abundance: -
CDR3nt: TGTGCCAGCAGCGCGACAGGTAGTGGGGCCAAAAACATTCAGTACTTC
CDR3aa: CASSATGSGAKNIQYF

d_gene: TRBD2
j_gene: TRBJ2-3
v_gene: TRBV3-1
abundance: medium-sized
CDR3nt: TGTGCCAGCAGCCCTGGACTAGCCGCTAGCACAGATACGCAGTATTTT
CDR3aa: CASSPGLAASTDTQYF

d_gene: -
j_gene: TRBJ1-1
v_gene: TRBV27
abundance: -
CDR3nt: TGTGCCAGCAGTCCCTCTCAGGGGGAAGCTTTCTTT
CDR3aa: CASSPSQGEAFF

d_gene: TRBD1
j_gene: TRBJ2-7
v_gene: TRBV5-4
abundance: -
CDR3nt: TGTGCCAGCAGTAGGGACAGGGCCTCCTACGAGCAGTACTTC
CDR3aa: CASSRDRASYEQYF

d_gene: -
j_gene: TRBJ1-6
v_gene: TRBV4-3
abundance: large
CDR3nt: TGCGCCAGCAGCCAAGTAGGTGACATGGGGTCACCCCTCCACTTT
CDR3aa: CASSQVGDMGSPLHF

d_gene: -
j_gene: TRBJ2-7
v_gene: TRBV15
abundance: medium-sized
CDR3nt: TGTGCCACCAGCAGCCCGGAGGACTACGAGCAGTACTTC
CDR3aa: CATSSPEDYEQYF

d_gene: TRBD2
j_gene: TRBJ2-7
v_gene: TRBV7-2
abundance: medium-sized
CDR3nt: TGTGCCAGCAGCTTTCATGGCGGGGGTTACGAGCAGTACTTC
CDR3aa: CASSFHGGGYEQYF

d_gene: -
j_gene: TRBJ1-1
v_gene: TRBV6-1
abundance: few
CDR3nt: TGTGCCAGCACGCGGGGGCGAAGTGACACTGAAGCTTTCTTT
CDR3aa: CASTRGRSDTEAFF

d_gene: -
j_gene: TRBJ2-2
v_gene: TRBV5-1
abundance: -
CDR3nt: TGCGCCAGCAGCTTTACGGGGCTCCCCGGGGAGCTGTTTTTT
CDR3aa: CASSFTGLPGELFF

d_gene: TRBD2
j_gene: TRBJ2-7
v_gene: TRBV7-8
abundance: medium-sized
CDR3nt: TGTGCCAGCAGCTTAGCCCCCGGGACTAGCGGGATTAGCTCCTACGAGCAGTACTTC
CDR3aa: CASSLAPGTSGISSYEQYF

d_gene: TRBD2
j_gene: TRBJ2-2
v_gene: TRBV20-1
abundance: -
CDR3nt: TGCAGTGCTAGAGGCGGAGGACTAGCGGTCGGGGAGCTGTTTTTT
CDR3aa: CSARGGGLAVGELFF

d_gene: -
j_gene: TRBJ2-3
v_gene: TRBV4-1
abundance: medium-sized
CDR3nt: TGCGCCAGCAGCTTGCATCCCCGTGACTGGTTCACAGATACGCAGTATTTT
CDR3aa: CASSLHPRDWFTDTQYF

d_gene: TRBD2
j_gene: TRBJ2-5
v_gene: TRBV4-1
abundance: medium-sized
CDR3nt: TGCGCCAGCAGCCAAGACGGACTAGCGGGGGTTAGTGTCCACGAGGAGACCCAGTACTTC
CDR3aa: CASSQDGLAGVSVHEETQYF

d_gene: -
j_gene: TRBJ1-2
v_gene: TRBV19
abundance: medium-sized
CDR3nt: TGTGCCAGTAGACCGGACGGATACTATGGCTACACCTTC
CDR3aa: CASRPDGYYGYTF

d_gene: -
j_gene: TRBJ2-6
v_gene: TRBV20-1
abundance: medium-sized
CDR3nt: TGCAGTGCTCGGCGAGGACTGTCTGGGGCCAACGTCCTGACTTTC
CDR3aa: CSARRGLSGANVLTF

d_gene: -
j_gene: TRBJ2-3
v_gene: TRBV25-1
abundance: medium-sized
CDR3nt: TGTGCCAGCAGTTGGGATAGCCCTGGCGCAGATACGCAGTATTTT
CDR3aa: CASSWDSPGADTQYF

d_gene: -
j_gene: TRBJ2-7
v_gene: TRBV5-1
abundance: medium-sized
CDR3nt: TGCGCCAGCTCCGAGGACCTCCTCTACGAGCAGTACTTC
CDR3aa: CASSEDLLYEQYF

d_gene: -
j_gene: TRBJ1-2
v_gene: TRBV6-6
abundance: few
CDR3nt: TGTGCCAGCAGTTGGGGGGCTTTCGGCTATGGCTACACCTTC
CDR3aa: CASSWGAFGYGYTF

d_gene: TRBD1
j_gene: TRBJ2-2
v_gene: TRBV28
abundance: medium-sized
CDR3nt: TGTGCCAGCAGTTGGTTACAGGGGCCGATTGGAACCGGGGAGCTGTTTTTT
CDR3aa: CASSWLQGPIGTGELFF

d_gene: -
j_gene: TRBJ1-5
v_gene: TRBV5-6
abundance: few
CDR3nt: TGTGCCAGCAGCGGATTGGTGGGGCCAAGCACAGATACGCAGCATTTT
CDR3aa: CASSGLVGPSTDTQHF

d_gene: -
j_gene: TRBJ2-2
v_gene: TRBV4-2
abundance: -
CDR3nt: TGTGCCAGCAGCCAAGTGGACACCGGGGAGCTGTTTTTT
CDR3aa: CASSQVDTGELFF

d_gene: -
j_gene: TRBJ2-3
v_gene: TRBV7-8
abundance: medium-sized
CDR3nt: TGTGCCAGCAGCTTAGCAATCGACGGTAGCACAGATACGCAGTATTTT
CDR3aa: CASSLAIDGSTDTQYF

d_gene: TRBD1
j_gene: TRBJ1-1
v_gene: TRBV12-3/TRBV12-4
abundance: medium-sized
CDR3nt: TGTGCCAGCGGGTGGACAGGGGACGCTGAAGCTTTCTTT
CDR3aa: CASGWTGDAEAFF

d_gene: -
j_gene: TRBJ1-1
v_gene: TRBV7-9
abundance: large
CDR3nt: TGTGCCAGCAGCTTAGAGGACCGGGGGAGAGCTTTCTTT
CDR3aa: CASSLEDRGRAFF

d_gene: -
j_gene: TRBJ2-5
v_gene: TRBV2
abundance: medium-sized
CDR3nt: TGTGCCAGCAGTCCCAGATACCAAGAGACCCAGTACTTC
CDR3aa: CASSPRYQETQYF

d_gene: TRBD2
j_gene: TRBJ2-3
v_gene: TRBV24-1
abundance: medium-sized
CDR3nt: TGTGCCACCTCTAGCGGCCTCACAGATACGCAGTATTTT
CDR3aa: CATSSGLTDTQYF

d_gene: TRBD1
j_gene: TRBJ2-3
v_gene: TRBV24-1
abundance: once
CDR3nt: TGTGCCACCGACGGACAGGGTGGAGATACGCAGTATTTT
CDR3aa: CATDGQGGDTQYF

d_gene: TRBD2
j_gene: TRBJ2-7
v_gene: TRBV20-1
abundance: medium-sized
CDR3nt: TGCAGTGCTAGAGATGTGGGACGGGGGGACTCCTACGAGCAGTACTTC
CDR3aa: CSARDVGRGDSYEQYF